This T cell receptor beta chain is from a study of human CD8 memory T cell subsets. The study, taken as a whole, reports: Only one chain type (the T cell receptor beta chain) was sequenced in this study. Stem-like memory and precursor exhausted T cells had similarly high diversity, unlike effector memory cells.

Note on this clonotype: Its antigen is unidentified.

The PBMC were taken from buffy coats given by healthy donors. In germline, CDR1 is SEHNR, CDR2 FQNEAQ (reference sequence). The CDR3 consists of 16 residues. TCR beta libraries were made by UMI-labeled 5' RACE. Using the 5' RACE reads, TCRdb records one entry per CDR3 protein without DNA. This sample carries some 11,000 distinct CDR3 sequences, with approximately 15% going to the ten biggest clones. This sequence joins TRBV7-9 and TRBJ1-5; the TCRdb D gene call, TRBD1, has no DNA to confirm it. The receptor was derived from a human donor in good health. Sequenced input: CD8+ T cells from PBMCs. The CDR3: CASSQSAGAPGQPQHF.